These 22 T cell receptor beta chains originate from one sample sequenced in a study of control samples from healthy donors and cancer patients. Measured with immunoSEQ multiplex PCR; TCRdb has only the in-frame clones, and not every one. Of 150,000 or so clones in the sample, roughly 93% were seen once. The sample was blood. Every receptor here comes from a woman aged 55-75 years in good health.

The chain joins TRBV2 to TRBJ1-3; D is uncertain. V was cut by 3 bases and J by 7 bases, with 13 bases left in between. The germline V gene has CDR1 SNHLY and CDR2 FYNNEI. The CDR3 sequence is 14 residues long. This CDR3 reads CASSEVRGRNTIYF. In DNA, the CDR3 is TGTGCCAGCAGTGAGGTCCGAGGGAGGAACACCATATATTTT.

The chain links TRBV9 to TRBJ1-5, with no clear D. The CDR3 contains 15 residues. CDR1 is SGDLS and CDR2 is YYNGEE in the germline V gene. V lost 4 bases and J lost 1, with 12 bases in between. The CDR3 spells CASSKGDGSNQPQHF. The CDR3 DNA is TGTGCCAGCAGCAAAGGAGACGGGAGCAATCAGCCCCAGCATTTT.

With regard to this clone: This same CDR3 is encoded by further DNA sequences in the sample. The rearrangement joins TRBV18 to TRBJ1-6; TRBD1 might be the D (6 bases). V lost 0 bases to trimming and J lost 7 bases, with 13 bases between them. The CDR3 covers 16 residues. CDR1 is KGHSH, CDR2 LQKENI, per germline. DNA for the CDR3: TGTGCCAGCTCACCACCGTCATCAGGGGTGAATTCACCCCTCCACTTT. It codes for CASSPPSSGVNSPLHF.

V is TRBV19 and J is TRBJ1-1, with D possibly being TRBD1 (5 bases). The germline gives CDR1 LNHDA, CDR2 SQIVND (reference sequence). This CDR3 is 13 amino acids long. Between the trimmed V and J ends, which lost 3 bases and 7 bases, there was a span of 12 bases. CDR3 in amino acids: CASSIPRRGEAFF. The CDR3 region has the DNA TGTGCCAGTAGTATCCCCAGAAGGGGTGAAGCTTTCTTT. The full variable domain, rest sourced from reference TRBV19 and TRBJ1-1, is DGGITQSPKYLFRKEGQNVTLSCEQNLNHDAMYWYRQDPGQGLRLIYYSQIVNDFQKGDIAEGYSVSREKKESFPLTVTSAQKNPTAFYLCASSIPRRGEAFFGQGTRLTVV.

This rearrangement joins TRBV11-2 to TRBJ1-4, with TRBD1 matching 9 bases. Germline CDR1 reads SGHAT; CDR2 reads FQNNGV. The CDR3 runs 14 residues. J lost 4 bases, V lost 6 bases, and 3 bases had no gene match. The CDR3 coding sequence is TGTGCCAGCAGTACGGGACAGGGTAATGAAAAACTGTTTTTT. It is translated as CASSTGQGNEKLFF.

The chain is built from TRBV24-1 and TRBJ1-2, with a possible D match to TRBD1 (6 bases). CDR3 length: 15 residues. Germline CDR1 and CDR2: KGHDR and SFDVKD. Between the trimmed V and J ends, which lost 3 bases and 4 bases, there was a span of 14 bases. CDR3 coding DNA: TGTGCCACCAGTGATACTCCGGGACACTTCTATGGCTACACCTTC. Translated, it gives CATSDTPGHFYGYTF.

This clone occurred once. V gene TRBV18 combines with J gene TRBJ2-5, with D unclear. Germline V lookup: CDR1 KGHSH, CDR2 LQKENI. V lost 4 bases to trimming and J lost 3 bases, with 3 bases between them. The CDR3 loop spans 11 amino acids. CDR3 coding DNA: TGTGCCAGCTCACGGAAAGAGACCCAGTACTTC. Translated, it gives CASSRKETQYF.

This chain connects TRBV6-5 to TRBJ1-5; 9 bases fit TRBD1. V lost 8 bases, J lost 1 base, and 3 bases stayed unmatched. Germline V CDR1 and CDR2: MNHEY, SVGAGI. This CDR3 comprises 14 residues. The CDR3 nucleotides are TGTGCCAGCGGAGACAGGGGGAGCAATCAGCCCCAGCATTTT. Protein: CASGDRGSNQPQHF.

The chain employs TRBV5-6 and TRBJ1-1, with D possibly matching TRBD1 (5 bases). CDR1 SGHDT and CDR2 YYEEEE come from the germline V gene. The CDR3 loop spans 13 amino acids. The V and J ends lost 4 bases and 2 bases respectively, with 9 bases between them. The CDR3 nucleotides are TGTGCCAGCAGCCTAGACAGAAACACTGAAGCTTTCTTT. Its translation: CASSLDRNTEAFF.

For the CDR3, the DNA is TGTGCCACCGAGTACCAAGAGACCCAGTACTTC. This gives the protein CATEYQETQYF. The chain employs TRBV24-1 and TRBJ2-5; D remains unclear. The CDR3 is made up of 11 amino acids. Germline V lookup: CDR1 KGHDR, CDR2 SFDVKD. V lost 9 bases and J 0 bases, leaving 4 bases between the germline ends.

The chain combines TRBV4-1 with TRBJ1-4, with TRBD1 as a possible D gene (6 bases). CDR3 size: 17 residues. Trimming pared 2 bases from V and 1 base from J, leaving 14 bases between. CDR1 is MGHRA and CDR2 is YSYEKL in the germline V gene. The CDR3 here is CASSQFHRARTNEKLFF. CDR3 DNA sequence: TGCGCCAGCAGCCAATTCCACAGGGCGAGAACTAATGAAAAACTGTTTTTT.

V and J are TRBV6-5 and TRBJ1-4; D not certain. This CDR3 has 14 amino acids. Germline V lookup: CDR1 MNHEY, CDR2 SVGAGI. V was shortened by 4 bases and J by 8 bases, with 14 bases between the two germline ends. The CDR3 nucleotides read TGTGCCAGCAGTTCGAGGTGGGATGTGGAAAAACTGTTTTTT. Translation: CASSSRWDVEKLFF.

This chain uses TRBV6-5 with TRBJ1-5, with D maybe TRBD1 (6 bases). With 6 bases removed from V and 4 bases from J, the gap between germline ends came to 13 bases. This CDR3 is built from 14 residues. Germline CDR1 MNHEY, CDR2 SVGAGI. The CDR3 nucleotides are TGTGCCAGCAGACGGGGGGCACGGAATCAGCCCCAGCATTTT. This gives the protein CASRRGARNQPQHF.

The chain couples TRBV5-3 to TRBJ2-7; perhaps TRBD2 as D (6 bases). TRBV5-3 falls under the ORF class, with uncertain function. V lost 6 bases to trimming and J lost 0 bases, with 16 bases between them. The CDR3 covers 15 residues. The CDR3 DNA is TGTGCCAGAACAACACGGGGGAACGTCTCCTACGAGCAGTACTTC. Translation gives CARTTRGNVSYEQYF.

This chain links TRBV6-6 with TRBJ2-1; TRBD1 agrees at 7 bases. The V segment lost 5 bases and the J segment 8 bases; nucleotides outside the gene matches: 6. The CDR3 loop spans 13 amino acids. The V gene's germline CDR1 is MNHNY and CDR2 SVGAGI (reference sequence). For the CDR3, the DNA is TGTGCCAGCAGTCCGACAGGGCTTCATGAGCAGTTCTTC. Translated: CASSPTGLHEQFF.

The rearrangement joins TRBV6-7 to TRBJ1-2; perhaps TRBD1 as D (5 bases). TRBV6-7 is reported as an ORF; its role is uncertain. This CDR3 region has 14 residues. The V gene lost 8 bases and the J gene lost 3 bases, with 16 bases spanning the gap. CDR3 nucleotides: TGTGCCAGCGGCCTACGTGGGGGAGACTATGGCTACACCTTC. Amino acids: CASGLRGGDYGYTF.

This rearrangement joins TRBV19 to TRBJ1-1; D gene ambiguous. Germline V lookup: CDR1 LNHDA, CDR2 SQIVND (reference sequence). The V and J ends lost 4 bases and 7 bases respectively, with 13 bases between them. This CDR3 contains 13 residues. The CDR3 region has the DNA TGTGCCAGTAGTACTAGGGCCGCCCTTGAAGCTTTCTTT. Protein sequence: CASSTRAALEAFF.

The chain employs TRBV3-1 (or the pseudogene TRBV3-2) and TRBJ2-2; the D call may be TRBD1 or TRBD2 (5 bases each). Germline values: CDR1 LGHDT, CDR2 YNNKEL (reference sequence). This CDR3 has 17 amino acids. Trimming pared 3 bases from V and 6 bases from J, leaving 20 bases between. The CDR3 DNA reads TGTGCCAGCAGCCACCCCATGGGGACCTTGGGCGCCGGGGAGCTGTTTTTT. Translated, it gives CASSHPMGTLGAGELFF.

The chain carries TRBV10-3 and TRBJ2-3; 9 nucleotides match TRBD2. Germline lookup yields CDR1 ENHRY and CDR2 SYGVKD. V was clipped by 7 bases and J by 1 base; unmatched bases: 9. The CDR3 is 16 residues long. CDR3 region: CAIKPGVAGGTDTQYF. DNA of the CDR3: TGTGCCATCAAGCCCGGGGTAGCGGGGGGCACAGATACGCAGTATTTT.

This rearrangement joins TRBV10-3 to TRBJ2-5; 8 bases fit TRBD2. The CDR3 has 16 residues. CDR1 and CDR2 from the germline V gene are ENHRY and SYGVKD. The V and J ends lost 3 bases and 3 bases, in that order; junction bases with no gene match: 9. The CDR3 sequence is CAISDPRGAVEETQYF. The CDR3 region has the DNA TGTGCCATCAGTGACCCGCGGGGGGCCGTTGAAGAGACCCAGTACTTC.

Concerning this clone: At the DNA level, this CDR3 is encoded by other sequences in the same sample as well. The chain is built from TRBV7-9 and TRBJ1-2; D is perhaps TRBD1 (6 bases). CDR1 is SEHNR, CDR2 FQNEAQ, per germline (reference sequence). The CDR3 contains 19 residues. V lost 1 base to trimming and J lost 0 bases, with 21 bases between them. CDR3 sequence reads: CASSLVQSGWGASNYGYTF. CDR3 DNA sequence: TGTGCCAGCAGCTTAGTTCAATCGGGTTGGGGGGCCTCTAACTATGGCTACACCTTC.

V and J are TRBV30 and TRBJ1-2, with a weak D call TRBD1 (5 bases). CDR1 and CDR2 (germline): GTSNPN, SVGIG (reference sequence). This CDR3 has 12 residues. V was pared by 2 bases and J by 10 bases, with 14 bases between. CDR3 in DNA: TGTGCCTGGAGTAGGGGAGGGGCCTACTACACCTTC. Translating it yields CAWSRGGAYYTF.